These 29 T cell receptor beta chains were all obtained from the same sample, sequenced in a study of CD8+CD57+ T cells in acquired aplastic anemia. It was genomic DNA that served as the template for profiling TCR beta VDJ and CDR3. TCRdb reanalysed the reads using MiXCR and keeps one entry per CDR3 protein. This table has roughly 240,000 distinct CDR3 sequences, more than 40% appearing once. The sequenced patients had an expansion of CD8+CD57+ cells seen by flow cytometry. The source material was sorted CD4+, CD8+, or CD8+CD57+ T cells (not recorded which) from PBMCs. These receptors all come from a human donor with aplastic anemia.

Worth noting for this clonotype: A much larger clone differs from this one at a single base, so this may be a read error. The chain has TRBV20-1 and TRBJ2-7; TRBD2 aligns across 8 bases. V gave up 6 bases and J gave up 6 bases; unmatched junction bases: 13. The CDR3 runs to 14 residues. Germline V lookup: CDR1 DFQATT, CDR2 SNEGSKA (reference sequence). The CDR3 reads CSARPSGTRGEQYF. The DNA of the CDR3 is TGCAGTGCCCGGCCATCCGGGACTAGGGGCGAGCAGTACTTC.

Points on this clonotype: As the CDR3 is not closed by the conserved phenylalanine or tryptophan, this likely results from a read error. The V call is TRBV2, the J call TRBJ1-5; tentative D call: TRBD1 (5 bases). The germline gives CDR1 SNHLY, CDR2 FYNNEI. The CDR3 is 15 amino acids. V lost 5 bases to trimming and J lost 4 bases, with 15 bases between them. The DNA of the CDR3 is TGTGCCAGCAGTTTATCCGTGGGACGGAATCAGCCCCAGCATTCT. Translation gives CASSLSVGRNQPQHS.

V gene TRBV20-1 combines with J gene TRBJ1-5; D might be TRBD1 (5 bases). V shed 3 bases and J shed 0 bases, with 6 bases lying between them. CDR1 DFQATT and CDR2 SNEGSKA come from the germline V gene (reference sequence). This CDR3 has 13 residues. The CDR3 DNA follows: TGCAGTGCTAGCGGGACTAGCAATCAGCCCCAGCATTTT. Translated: CSASGTSNQPQHF.

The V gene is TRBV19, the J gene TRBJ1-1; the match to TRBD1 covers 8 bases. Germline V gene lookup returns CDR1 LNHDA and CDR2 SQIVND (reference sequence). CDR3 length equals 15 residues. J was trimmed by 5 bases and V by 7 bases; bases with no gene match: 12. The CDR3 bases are TGTGCCAGTACCACTAGCGGACAGGGCTTTACTGAAGCTTTCTTT. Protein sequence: CASTTSGQGFTEAFF.

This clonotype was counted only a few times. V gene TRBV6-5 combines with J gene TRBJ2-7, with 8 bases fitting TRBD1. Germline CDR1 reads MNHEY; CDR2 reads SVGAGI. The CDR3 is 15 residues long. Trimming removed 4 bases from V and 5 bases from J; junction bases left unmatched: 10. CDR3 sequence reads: CASSLGQGESDEQYF. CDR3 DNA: TGTGCCAGCAGTTTAGGACAGGGTGAGTCTGACGAGCAGTACTTC.

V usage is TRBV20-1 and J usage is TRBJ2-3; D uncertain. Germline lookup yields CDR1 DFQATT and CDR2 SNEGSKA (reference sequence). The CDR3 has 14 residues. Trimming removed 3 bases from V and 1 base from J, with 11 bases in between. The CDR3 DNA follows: TGCAGTGCTAGTTCTCCTGTGGGCACAGATACGCAGTATTTT. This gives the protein CSASSPVGTDTQYF.

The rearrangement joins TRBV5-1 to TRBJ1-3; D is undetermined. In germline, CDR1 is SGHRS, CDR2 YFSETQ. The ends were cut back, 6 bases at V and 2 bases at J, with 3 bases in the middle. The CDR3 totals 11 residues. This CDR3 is CASKAGNTIYF. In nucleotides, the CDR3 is TGCGCCAGCAAGGCTGGAAACACCATATATTTT.

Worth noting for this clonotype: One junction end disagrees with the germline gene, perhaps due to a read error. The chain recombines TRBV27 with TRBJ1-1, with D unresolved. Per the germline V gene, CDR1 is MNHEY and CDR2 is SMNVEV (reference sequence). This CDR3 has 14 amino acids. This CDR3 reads CASSLTRRNNEAFF. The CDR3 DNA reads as TGTGCCAGCAGTTTAACCCGACGGAACAATGAAGCTTTCTTT.

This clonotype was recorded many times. The CDR3 region is CASSEWEERSSYEQYF. The CDR3, as DNA: TGTGCCAGCAGTGAATGGGAGGAGCGGTCCTCCTACGAGCAGTACTTC. The chain joins TRBV2 to TRBJ2-7, with D perhaps TRBD2 (6 bases). This CDR3 has 16 residues. Germline V gene data show CDR1 as SNHLY and CDR2 as FYNNEI. The ends were cut back, 2 bases at V and 0 bases at J, with 14 bases in the middle.

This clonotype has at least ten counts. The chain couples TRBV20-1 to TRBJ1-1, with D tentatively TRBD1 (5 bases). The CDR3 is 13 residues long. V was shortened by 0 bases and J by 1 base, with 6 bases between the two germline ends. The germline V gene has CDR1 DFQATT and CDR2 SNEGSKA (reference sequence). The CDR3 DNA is TGCAGTGCTAGAGACAGGGAGAACACTGAAGCTTTCTTT. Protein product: CSARDRENTEAFF.

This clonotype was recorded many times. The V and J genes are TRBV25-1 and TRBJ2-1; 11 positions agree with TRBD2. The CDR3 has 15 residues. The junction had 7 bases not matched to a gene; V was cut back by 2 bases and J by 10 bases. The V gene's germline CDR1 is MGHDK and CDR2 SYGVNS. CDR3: CASSETSGRTGEQFF. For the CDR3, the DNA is TGTGCCAGCAGTGAAACTAGCGGGAGAACAGGAGAGCAGTTCTTC.

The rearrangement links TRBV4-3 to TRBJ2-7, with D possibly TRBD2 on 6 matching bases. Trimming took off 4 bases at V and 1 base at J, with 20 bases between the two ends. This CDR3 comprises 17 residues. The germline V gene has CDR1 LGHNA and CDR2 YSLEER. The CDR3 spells CASSPHGGEDNSYEQYF. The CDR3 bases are TGCGCCAGCAGCCCCCACGGCGGGGAGGACAATTCCTACGAGCAGTACTTC.

The CDR3 bases are TGCAGTGCTAGAGATCTAGGGGGAATCGGCAATCAGCCCCAGCATTTT. This translates into CSARDLGGIGNQPQHF. The V gene is TRBV20-1, the J gene TRBJ1-5; D is perhaps TRBD1 (6 bases). Germline CDR1 and CDR2: DFQATT and SNEGSKA (reference sequence). V lost 0 bases and J 2 bases, leaving 14 bases between the germline ends. The CDR3 contains 16 residues.

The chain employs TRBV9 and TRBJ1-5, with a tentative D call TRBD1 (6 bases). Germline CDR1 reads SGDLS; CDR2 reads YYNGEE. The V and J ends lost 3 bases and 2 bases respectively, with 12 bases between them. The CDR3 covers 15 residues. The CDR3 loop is CASSAEGGGNQPQHF. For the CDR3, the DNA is TGTGCCAGCAGCGCCGAAGGGGGGGGCAATCAGCCCCAGCATTTT. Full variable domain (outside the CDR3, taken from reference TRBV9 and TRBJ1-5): DSGVTQTPKHLITATGQRVTLRCSPRSGDLSVYWYQQSLDQGLQFLIQYYNGEERAKGNILERFSAQQFPDLHSELNLSSLELGDSALYFCASSAEGGGNQPQHFGDGTRLSIL.

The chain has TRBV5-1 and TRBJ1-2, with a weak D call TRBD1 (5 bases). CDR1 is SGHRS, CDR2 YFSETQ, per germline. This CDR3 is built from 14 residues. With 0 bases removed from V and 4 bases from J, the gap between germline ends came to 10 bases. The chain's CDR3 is CASSLEAGSYGYTF. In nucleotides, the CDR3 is TGCGCCAGCAGCTTGGAAGCAGGGAGCTATGGCTACACCTTC.

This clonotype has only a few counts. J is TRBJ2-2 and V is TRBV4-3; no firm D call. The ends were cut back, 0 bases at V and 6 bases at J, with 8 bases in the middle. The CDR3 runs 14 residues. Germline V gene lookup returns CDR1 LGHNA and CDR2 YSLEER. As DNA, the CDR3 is TGCGCCAGCAGCCAAGAAAAGGGTCCCGGGGAGCTGTTTTTT. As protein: CASSQEKGPGELFF.

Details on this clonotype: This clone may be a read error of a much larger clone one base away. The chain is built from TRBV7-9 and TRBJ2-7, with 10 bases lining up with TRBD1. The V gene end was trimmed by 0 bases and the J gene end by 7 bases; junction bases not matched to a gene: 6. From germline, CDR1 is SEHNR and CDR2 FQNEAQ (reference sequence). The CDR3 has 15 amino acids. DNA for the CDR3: TGTGCCAGCAGCTTAGCGGGGGGACAGGGGAGTGAGCAGTACTTC. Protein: CASSLAGGQGSEQYF.

The CDR3 protein is CSVAIGGAGEQYF. The CDR3 DNA reads as TGCAGCGTTGCGATAGGGGGAGCGGGCGAGCAGTACTTC. The chain employs TRBV29-1 and TRBJ2-5; D might be TRBD1 or TRBD2, each matching 6 bases. The DNA end lines up better with TRBJ2-7; the J call may be wrong. Germline V gene lookup returns CDR1 SQVTM and CDR2 ANQGSEA. There are 13 residues in the CDR3.

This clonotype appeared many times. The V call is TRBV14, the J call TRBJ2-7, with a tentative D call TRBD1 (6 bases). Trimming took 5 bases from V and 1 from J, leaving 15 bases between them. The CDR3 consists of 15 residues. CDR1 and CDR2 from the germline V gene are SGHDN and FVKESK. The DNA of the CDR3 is TGTGCCAGCAGCGACACAGGGTATGGGTCCTACGAGCAGTACTTC. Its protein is CASSDTGYGSYEQYF.

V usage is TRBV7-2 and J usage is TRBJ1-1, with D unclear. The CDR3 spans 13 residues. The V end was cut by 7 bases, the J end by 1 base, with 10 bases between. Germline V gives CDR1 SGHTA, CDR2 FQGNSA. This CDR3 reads CASNLPQNTEAFF. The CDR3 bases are TGTGCCAGCAATCTACCGCAGAACACTGAAGCTTTCTTT.

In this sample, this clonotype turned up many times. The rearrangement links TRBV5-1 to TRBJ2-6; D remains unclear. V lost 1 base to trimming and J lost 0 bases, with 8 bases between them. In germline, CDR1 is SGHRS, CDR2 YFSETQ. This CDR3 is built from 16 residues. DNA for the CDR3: TGCGCCAGCAGCTTGCGGAGCATCTCTGGGGCCAACGTCCTGACTTTC. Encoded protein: CASSLRSISGANVLTF.

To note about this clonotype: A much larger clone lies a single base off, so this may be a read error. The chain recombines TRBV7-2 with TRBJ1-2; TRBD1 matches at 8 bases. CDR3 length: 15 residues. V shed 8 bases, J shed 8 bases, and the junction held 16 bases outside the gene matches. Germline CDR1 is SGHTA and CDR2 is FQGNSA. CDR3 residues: CASGYPDRAHRGYTF. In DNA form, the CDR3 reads TGTGCCAGCGGTTACCCGGACAGGGCCCATCGGGGCTACACCTTC.

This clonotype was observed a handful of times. CDR3 sequence: CASSVGGTSGGMNEQFF. The DNA for the CDR3 is TGTGCCAGTAGTGTCGGCGGGACTAGCGGGGGGATGAATGAGCAGTTCTTC. V is TRBV19 and J is TRBJ2-1, with TRBD2 matching over 15 bases. CDR1 and CDR2 from the germline V gene are LNHDA and SQIVND (reference sequence). With 5 bases clipped from V and 7 bases from J, the junction kept 9 bases outside the gene matches. The CDR3 runs 17 residues.

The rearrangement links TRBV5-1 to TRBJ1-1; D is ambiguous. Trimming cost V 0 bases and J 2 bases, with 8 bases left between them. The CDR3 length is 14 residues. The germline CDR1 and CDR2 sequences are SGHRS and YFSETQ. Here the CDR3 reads CASSLVQSNTEAFF. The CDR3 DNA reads TGCGCCAGCAGCTTGGTACAGTCTAACACTGAAGCTTTCTTT.

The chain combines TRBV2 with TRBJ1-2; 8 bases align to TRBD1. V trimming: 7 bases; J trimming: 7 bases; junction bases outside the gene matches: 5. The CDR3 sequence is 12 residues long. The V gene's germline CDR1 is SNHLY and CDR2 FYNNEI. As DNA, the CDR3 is TGTGCCAGCATGGGGGGACAGGCTGGCTACACCTTC. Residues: CASMGGQAGYTF.

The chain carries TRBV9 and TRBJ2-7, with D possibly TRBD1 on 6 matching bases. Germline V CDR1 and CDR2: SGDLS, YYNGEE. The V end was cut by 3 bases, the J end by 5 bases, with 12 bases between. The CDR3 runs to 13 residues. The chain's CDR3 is CASSAGTRDEQYF. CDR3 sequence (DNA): TGTGCCAGCAGCGCCGGGACAAGGGACGAGCAGTACTTC. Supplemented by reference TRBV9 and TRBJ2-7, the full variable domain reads DSGVTQTPKHLITATGQRVTLRCSPRSGDLSVYWYQQSLDQGLQFLIQYYNGEERAKGNILERFSAQQFPDLHSELNLSSLELGDSALYFCASSAGTRDEQYFGPGTRLTVT.

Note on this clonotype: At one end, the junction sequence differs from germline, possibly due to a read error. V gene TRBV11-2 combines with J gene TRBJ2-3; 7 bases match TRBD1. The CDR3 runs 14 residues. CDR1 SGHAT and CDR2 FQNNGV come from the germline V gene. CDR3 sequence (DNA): TGTACCAGCAGCCGGGACAGCGTGGCAGATACGCAGTATTTT. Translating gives CTSSRDSVADTQYF.

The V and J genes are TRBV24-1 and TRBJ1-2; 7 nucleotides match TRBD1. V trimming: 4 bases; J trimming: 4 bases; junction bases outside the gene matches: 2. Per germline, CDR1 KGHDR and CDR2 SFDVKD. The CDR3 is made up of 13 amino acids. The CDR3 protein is CATSDGTVYGYTF. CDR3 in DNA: TGTGCCACCAGTGACGGGACAGTCTATGGCTACACCTTC.

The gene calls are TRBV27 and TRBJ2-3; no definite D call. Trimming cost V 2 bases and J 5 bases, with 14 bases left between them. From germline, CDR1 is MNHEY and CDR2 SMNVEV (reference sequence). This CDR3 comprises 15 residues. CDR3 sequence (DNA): TGTGCCAGCAGTTTACAGAGGTTCAGCGTAGATACGCAGTATTTT. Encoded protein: CASSLQRFSVDTQYF.